Listed here are 32 T cell receptor beta chains from one sample, sequenced in a study of CD8 T cells in Susac syndrome. Reverse transcription of about 0.45 to 1 ug RNA was carried out with random hexamers. A single record per CDR3 protein comes from TCRdb applying MiXCR to the immunoSEQ multiplex PCR reads. The table records approximately 140,000 distinct CDR3 sequences, around 94% of them present only once. Specimen: CD8+ T cells from PBMCs. The receptors here all came from a human donor in good health.

The chain uses TRBV27 and TRBJ2-7; perhaps TRBD2 as D (6 bases). V gave up 8 bases and J gave up 5 bases, with 19 bases separating them. The CDR3 consists of 14 residues. Germline-derived CDR1 and CDR2 are MNHEY and SMNVEV (reference sequence). CDR3 in DNA: TGTGCCAGCGGTGGGCCGGGAGTGGGAAACGAGCAGTACTTC. It yields the protein CASGGPGVGNEQYF.

This clonotype was picked up one time. The chain has TRBV29-1 and TRBJ2-2, with D possibly TRBD2 on 5 matching bases. Germline CDR1 is SQVTM and CDR2 is ANQGSEA. The CDR3 contains 13 residues. V was shortened by 4 bases and J by 0 bases, with 6 bases between the two germline ends. This chain's CDR3 is CSVVDSNTGELFF. DNA for the CDR3: TGCAGCGTTGTGGACTCGAACACCGGGGAGCTGTTTTTT.

The CDR3 coding sequence is TGTGCCACCAGCGGGACTACGGTCCCTTACAAGCAGTACTTC. Protein sequence: CATSGTTVPYKQYF. V gene TRBV24-1 combines with J gene TRBJ2-7, with 7 positions matching TRBD2. Germline assignment: CDR1 KGHDR and CDR2 SFDVKD. The CDR3 is 14 residues long. With V trimmed by 7 bases and J by 8 bases, 13 bases remained unmatched.

V gene TRBV13 combines with J gene TRBJ1-4; the D gene is possibly TRBD1 (5 bases). The CDR3 totals 14 residues. Germline V gene sequence: CDR1 PRHDT, CDR2 FYEKMQ (reference sequence). V was clipped by 6 bases and J by 0 bases, with 8 bases between them. The CDR3: CASRGDSTNEKLFF. CDR3 nucleotide sequence: TGTGCCAGCAGAGGGGATTCAACTAATGAAAAACTGTTTTTT.

The CDR3 protein is CASSQVQETQYF. The CDR3 nucleotides read TGTGCCAGCAGCCAAGTACAAGAGACCCAGTACTTC. This chain connects TRBV3-1 to TRBJ2-5; no firm D call. The CDR3 sequence is 12 residues long. From germline, CDR1 is LGHDT and CDR2 YNNKEL (reference sequence). V dropped 1 base and J dropped 2 bases, with 2 bases sitting between them.

The chain links TRBV16 to TRBJ2-3; tentative D call: TRBD1 (5 bases). The germline CDR1 and CDR2 sequences are KGHSY and FQNENV. The CDR3 consists of 14 residues. Trimming removed 6 bases at V and 2 bases at J, with 12 bases between. The CDR3 is CASSQGVITDTQYF. CDR3 DNA: TGTGCCAGCAGTCAAGGGGTGATCACAGATACGCAGTATTTT.

A single count supports this clonotype. The chain carries TRBV7-6 and TRBJ2-5; tentatively, D is TRBD2 (6 bases). The CDR3 length is 14 residues. The ends were cut back, 6 bases at V and 3 bases at J, with 14 bases in the middle. Germline CDR1 SGHVS, CDR2 FNYEAQ. The CDR3 sequence: CASRLLAREETQYF. In DNA form, the CDR3 reads TGTGCCAGCAGATTACTAGCAAGAGAAGAGACCCAGTACTTC.

The chain couples TRBV2 to TRBJ2-5; 11 bases line up with TRBD2. The V and J ends lost 2 bases and 4 bases, in that order; junction bases with no gene match: 0. Germline assignment: CDR1 SNHLY and CDR2 FYNNEI. The CDR3 totals 14 residues. The CDR3, as DNA: TGTGCCAGCAGTGAACTAGCGGGAGGAGAGACCCAGTACTTC. This encodes CASSELAGGETQYF. The full variable domain, in which reference TRBV2 and TRBJ2-5 provide the parts outside the CDR3, is EPEVTQTPSHQVTQMGQEVILRCVPISNHLYFYWYRQILGQKVEFLVSFYNNEISEKSEIFDDQFSVERPDGSNFTLKIRSTKLEDSAMYFCASSELAGGETQYFGPGTRLLVL.

This chain connects TRBV13 to TRBJ1-1, with D unclear. V was cut by 3 bases and J by 1 base, with 9 bases left in between. CDR3 length equals 14 residues. CDR1 is PRHDT, CDR2 FYEKMQ, per germline (reference sequence). CDR3 protein: CASSLSLTNTEAFF. CDR3 nucleotide sequence: TGTGCCAGCAGCTTGAGCCTTACGAACACTGAAGCTTTCTTT.

Concerning this clonotype: The junction departs from the called germline gene at one end, perhaps through a read error. The V and J genes are TRBV14 and TRBJ2-3; 12 nucleotides align to TRBD2. Germline-derived CDR1 and CDR2 are SGHDN and FVKESK. The CDR3 consists of 16 residues. The CDR3 loop reads CANSARTSGDTDTQYF. CDR3 in DNA: TGTGCCAACAGCGCTCGGACTAGCGGGGATACAGATACGCAGTATTTT.

This clonotype was seen once. The chain uses TRBV9 and TRBJ1-2; D possibly corresponds to TRBD1 (6 bases). The CDR3 sequence is 12 residues long. CDR1 and CDR2 (germline): SGDLS, YYNGEE. V was trimmed by 3 bases and J by 8 bases, leaving 11 bases between them. CDR3 nucleotides: TGTGCCAGCAGCGCAACAGGGAAAGGCTACACCTTC. Translated: CASSATGKGYTF.

The rearrangement joins TRBV29-1 to TRBJ2-1; no clear D gene. Trimming removed 3 bases at V and 2 bases at J, with 8 bases between. This CDR3 is 13 amino acids long. CDR1 SQVTM and CDR2 ANQGSEA come from the germline V gene. CDR3 amino acids: CSVDPTTYNEQFF. Written as DNA, the CDR3 is TGCAGCGTTGACCCCACCACCTACAATGAGCAGTTCTTC.

The rearrangement links TRBV29-1 to TRBJ2-1; no reliable D call. Trimming shortened V by 6 bases and J by 12 bases, and 12 bases separated the two germline ends. The CDR3 consists of 10 residues. The germline gives CDR1 SQVTM, CDR2 ANQGSEA. CDR3 sequence: CSVLLGWQFF. DNA for the CDR3: TGCAGCGTACTACTCGGTTGGCAGTTCTTC.

This clonotype came up a few times. This chain uses TRBV5-6 with TRBJ1-5, with D perhaps TRBD1 (6 bases). The V gene lost 0 bases and the J gene lost 4 bases, with 8 bases spanning the gap. Per germline, CDR1 SGHDT and CDR2 YYEEEE. The CDR3 spans 14 residues. The CDR3 sequence: CASSLGTANQPQHF. The CDR3 nucleotides read TGTGCCAGCAGCTTGGGGACAGCAAATCAGCCCCAGCATTTT.

Written as DNA, the CDR3 is TGTGCCAGCAGCGTAGGGGGAGTTGGGGAGACCCAGTACTTC. Its translation is CASSVGGVGETQYF. This chain connects TRBV9 to TRBJ2-5, with D perhaps matching TRBD2 (5 bases). The V end lost 0 bases, the J end lost 5 bases, and 11 bases lay between the germline ends. This CDR3 comprises 14 residues. Germline assignment: CDR1 SGDLS and CDR2 YYNGEE.

The chain couples TRBV29-1 to TRBJ2-7; D is ambiguous. The CDR3 consists of 13 residues. Germline V CDR1 and CDR2: SQVTM, ANQGSEA. Trimming took 4 bases from V and 2 from J, leaving 12 bases between them. The CDR3 DNA reads as TGCAGCGTTGTGTTAGACCTAGCCTACGAGCAGTACTTC. Protein: CSVVLDLAYEQYF.

The rearrangement links TRBV27 to TRBJ2-7; D is ambiguous. V was trimmed by 8 bases and J by 1 base, leaving 6 bases between them. Germline V gene data show CDR1 as MNHEY and CDR2 as SMNVEV (reference sequence). The CDR3 runs 11 residues. The CDR3 DNA follows: TGTGCCAGCGGCACTTCCTACGAGCAGTACTTC. This gives the protein CASGTSYEQYF.

The chain joins TRBV5-4 to TRBJ2-1, with no clear D. This CDR3 has 12 amino acids. The germline gives CDR1 SGHNT, CDR2 YYREEE (reference sequence). The germline V and J ends were trimmed by 4 bases and 7 bases, with 9 bases remaining between them. CDR3 residues: CASSPETNEQFF. The CDR3 nucleotides read TGTGCCAGCAGCCCCGAAACTAATGAGCAGTTCTTC.

The chain recombines TRBV27 with TRBJ2-3; the D gene is possibly TRBD2 (5 bases). Germline values: CDR1 MNHEY, CDR2 SMNVEV (reference sequence). Deletions cut 6 bases from V and 6 bases from J, with 10 bases between. This CDR3 region has 12 residues. DNA of the CDR3: TGTGCCAGCAGGCTCGGGATGGATACGCAGTATTTT. Its translation: CASRLGMDTQYF.

The chain is built from TRBV28 and TRBJ1-2; no firm D call. V gave up 9 bases and J gave up 2 bases, with 13 bases separating them. The CDR3 runs to 13 residues. Per germline, CDR1 MDHEN and CDR2 SYDVKM. The CDR3, as DNA: TGTGCCAGTCGGGCCCGTATAAACTATGGCTACACCTTC. Residues: CASRARINYGYTF.

This chain links TRBV6-4 with TRBJ2-3; TRBD1 is a possible D gene (5 bases). V lost 1 base and J 5 bases, leaving 10 bases between the germline ends. The germline V gene encodes CDR1 MRHNA and CDR2 SNTAGT. CDR3 length equals 14 residues. The CDR3 spells CASSDFSTGDTQYF. CDR3 bases: TGTGCCAGCAGTGACTTTTCCACAGGAGATACGCAGTATTTT.

In its sample, this clonotype was seen once. This chain links TRBV7-8 with TRBJ2-3; D perhaps matches TRBD2 (6 bases). This CDR3 region has 15 residues. Germline CDR1 SGHVS, CDR2 FQNEAQ. V lost 0 bases and J 6 bases, leaving 13 bases between the germline ends. CDR3 sequence (DNA): TGTGCCAGCAGCTTAGCGGGAGGCCGGGCGGATACGCAGTATTTT. Translated: CASSLAGGRADTQYF.

The chain carries TRBV7-9 and TRBJ1-5; D unclear. CDR1 SEHNR and CDR2 FQNEAQ come from the germline V gene (reference sequence). The CDR3 runs to 12 residues. V gave up 8 bases and J gave up 5 bases, with 10 bases separating them. CDR3 loop: CASRIGDQPQHF. The CDR3 DNA reads TGTGCCAGCCGGATCGGAGATCAGCCCCAGCATTTT.

The CDR3 DNA is TGTGCCAGCAGCCTCCCGGGACTAGACTACGAGCAGTACTTC. Translating it yields CASSLPGLDYEQYF. This chain uses TRBV5-4 with TRBJ2-7; 8 nucleotides agree with TRBD2. The CDR3 extends over 14 amino acids. In germline, CDR1 is SGHNT, CDR2 YYREEE (reference sequence). After removal of 4 bases from V and 3 bases from J, the junction contained 6 bases not matched to a gene.

The V gene is TRBV4-3, the J gene TRBJ1-2; no clear D gene. Germline V gives CDR1 LGHNA, CDR2 YSLEER. This CDR3 is 14 amino acids long. V lost 1 base, J lost 1 base, and 7 bases lay in between. The CDR3 here is CASSQVGNNYGYTF. CDR3 nucleotides: TGCGCCAGCAGCCAAGTAGGGAATAACTATGGCTACACCTTC.

The chain employs TRBV27 and TRBJ2-7, with D unresolved. Trimming took 6 bases from V and 5 from J, leaving 11 bases between them. The CDR3 runs 12 residues. Germline V gives CDR1 MNHEY, CDR2 SMNVEV (reference sequence). Written as DNA, the CDR3 is TGTGCCAGCAGGAGTAGTAGCAACGAGCAGTACTTC. As protein: CASRSSSNEQYF.

V and J are TRBV20-1 and TRBJ2-3; TRBD2 matches 10 bases. Germline CDR1 and CDR2: DFQATT and SNEGSKA (reference sequence). V lost 5 bases, J lost 3 bases, and 11 bases stayed unmatched. CDR3 size: 16 residues. CDR3 region: CSAEGAGLALTDTQYF. The CDR3, as DNA: TGCAGTGCTGAAGGAGCGGGACTAGCGTTAACAGATACGCAGTATTTT.

This clonotype showed up just once. The rearrangement links TRBV20-1 to TRBJ2-7; unclear D gene. Germline V CDR1 and CDR2: DFQATT, SNEGSKA (reference sequence). This CDR3 region has 13 residues. V was shortened by 1 base and J by 6 bases, with 13 bases between the two germline ends. CDR3 in DNA: TGCAGTGCTAGAGGATTTCTAGTAGTCGAGCAGTACTTC. As protein: CSARGFLVVEQYF.

This clonotype has a single count. V gene TRBV6-5 combines with J gene TRBJ2-2; D tentatively reads TRBD1 or TRBD2 (5 bases each). Trimming removed 5 bases at V and 4 bases at J, with 11 bases between. The CDR3 spans 14 residues. Germline V gives CDR1 MNHEY, CDR2 SVGAGI. CDR3 DNA: TGTGCCAGCAGTCCCAGGGAGTTCACCGGGGAGCTGTTTTTT. Encoded protein: CASSPREFTGELFF.

V is TRBV19 and J is TRBJ1-2; D not certain. Trimming left V 5 bases short and J 4 bases short, with 11 bases between. This CDR3 region has 13 residues. CDR1 LNHDA and CDR2 SQIVND come from the germline V gene (reference sequence). CDR3: CASSLRNFYGYTF. The CDR3 nucleotides read TGTGCCAGTAGTCTCAGGAATTTCTATGGCTACACCTTC.

The chain carries TRBV12-3 or TRBV12-4 and TRBJ2-4; a weak D match, TRBD1 (6 bases). The CDR3 has 15 amino acids. Trimming stripped 6 bases from V and 0 bases from J, with 12 bases between. The CDR3 sequence: CASSSGQLAKNIQYF. The CDR3 DNA reads TGTGCCAGCAGCTCCGGACAGCTAGCCAAAAACATTCAGTACTTC.

This clonotype was recorded only once. J is TRBJ1-5 and V is TRBV30; D is perhaps TRBD1 (6 bases). There are 13 residues in the CDR3. The ends were cut back, 2 bases at V and 3 bases at J, with 8 bases in the middle. CDR1 and CDR2 from the germline V gene are GTSNPN and SVGIG (reference sequence). CDR3 region: CAWSRDNNQPQHF. CDR3 sequence (DNA): TGTGCCTGGAGTAGGGACAACAATCAGCCCCAGCATTTT.